This T cell receptor (beta chain) was identified in a study of sequential checkpoint blockade in melanoma. On the study more broadly: Patients were randomized 1:1 to nivolumab-then-ipilimumab or ipilimumab-then-nivolumab first-line. After both sequences, patients received maintenance nivolumab. Under 25 patients had matched tumor biopsies before treatment and at week 13 after nivolumab or ipilimumab alone.

The repertoire was sequenced with immunoSEQ multiplex PCR; TCRdb's copy has only in-frame clones and lacks some. The repertoire holds about 6,700 clones, about a quarter seen once, with around 9.8% in the top ten. By sample share, this clone is medium-sized. Treatment of the sample: randomized to nivolumab then ipilimumab (arm A) or the reverse (arm B). None of the patients previously received DNA-damaging chemotherapy. This CDR3 is 16 amino acids long. CDR1 MNHGY and CDR2 SAAAGT come from the germline V gene. The V gene end was trimmed by 6 bases and the J gene end by 4 bases; junction bases not matched to a gene: 14.

The starting material was tumor tissue (inferred from file names), obtained from a patient given nivolumab and ipilimumab in sequence. The rearrangement links TRBV6-8 to TRBJ1-2; 7 bases align to TRBD1. The clonotype comes from a human donor with melanoma. The CDR3 loop reads CASRATGDSIFYGYTF. The CDR3, as DNA: TGTGCCAGCAGGGCCACAGGGGACTCAATCTTCTATGGCTACACCTTC.